The clone carrying this TCR beta chain was counted only a few times. Antigen specificity is unknown. Libraries were prepared by immunoSEQ multiplex PCR; TCRdb keeps only in-frame clonotypes and omits some of them. The sample carries about 41,000 clones, around 83% recorded once. The CDR3 contains 14 residues. V lost 3 bases, J lost 3 bases, and 10 bases lay in between. Germline V gives CDR1 SGDLS, CDR2 YYNGEE. The data belong to a study of T cells in localized non-small cell lung cancer. Study results and caveats: Longer overall survival was linked to higher blood T cell density. Uninvolved nearby lung showed the greatest T cell clonality, exceeding that found in tumor. Analysis by sequencing included only one tumor region, so heterogeneity remains possible. Detection in adjacent lung was observed for a median approximately 53 of the top 100 tumor clones.

The J gene is TRBJ1-5, the V gene TRBV9, with no clear D. The receptor comes from a man between 40 and 69 years old with stage II lung adenocarcinoma. Specimen: PBMCs, collected before any cancer treatment. The CDR3 loop is CASSAGIYNQPQHF. As DNA, the CDR3 is TGTGCCAGCAGCGCGGGGATTTACAATCAGCCCCAGCATTTT.